This TCR beta chain derives from a study of T cell repertoires in cytomegalovirus infection. TCRdb redid the calling of the reads with MiXCR, one entry per CDR3 protein. The repertoire includes approximately 630,000 distinct CDR3 sequences, approximately 24% of them detected once, and around 7.6% sits in the top ten. In its sample, this clonotype was seen many times. The CDR3 totals 14 residues. The germline gives CDR1 SGHVS, CDR2 FNYEAQ. Trimming cost V 5 bases and J 4 bases; bases outside gene matches: 6. This sequence joins TRBV7-6 and TRBJ2-7, with 9 positions matching TRBD1. The clonotype was recovered from a human donor in good health (CMV status not recorded). Some clones in this sample may be carry-over from other donors' samples. Sequencing used CD8+ T cells from PBMCs. The CDR3 sequence: CASSPGQGTYEQYF. The DNA of the CDR3 is TGTGCCAGCAGCCCGGGACAGGGAACTTACGAGCAGTACTTC.